This entry features one TCR beta chain sequence. Its matching antigen is unknown. CDR3 size: 14 residues. Trimming pared 4 bases from V and 7 bases from J, leaving 17 bases between. From germline, CDR1 is SGHVS and CDR2 FNYEAQ. The data belong to a study of cytomegalovirus exposure and HLA in healthy donors. The PCR was carried out with 60 Vbeta primers and 13 Jbeta primers. Only in-frame clones appear in the TCRdb table, and some are missing; sequencing was by immunoSEQ multiplex PCR. Of more than 85,000 clones in the sample, around three quarters were seen once. General study points: CMV serostatus was the only immune exposure information that was available.

This TCR derives from a woman between 45 and 60 years old in good health and CMV-seropositive. The chain carries TRBV7-6 and TRBJ2-7; possibly TRBD2 for D (5 bases). The source material was PBMCs. This CDR3 is CASSSQLGQGEQYF. The CDR3 nucleotides read TGTGCCAGCAGCTCCCAACTAGGCCAAGGGGAGCAGTACTTC.